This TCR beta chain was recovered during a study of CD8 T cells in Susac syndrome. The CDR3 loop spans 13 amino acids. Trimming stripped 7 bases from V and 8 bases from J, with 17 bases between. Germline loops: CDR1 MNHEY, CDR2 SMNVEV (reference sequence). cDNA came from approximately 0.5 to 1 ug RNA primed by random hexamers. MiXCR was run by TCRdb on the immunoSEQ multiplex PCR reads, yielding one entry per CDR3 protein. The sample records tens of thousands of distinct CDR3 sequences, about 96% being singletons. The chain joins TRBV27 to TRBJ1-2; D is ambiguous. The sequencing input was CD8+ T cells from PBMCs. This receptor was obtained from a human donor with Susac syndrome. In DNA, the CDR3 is TGTGCCAGCACCCAAGATATTCGGTACGGCTACACCTTC. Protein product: CASTQDIRYGYTF.